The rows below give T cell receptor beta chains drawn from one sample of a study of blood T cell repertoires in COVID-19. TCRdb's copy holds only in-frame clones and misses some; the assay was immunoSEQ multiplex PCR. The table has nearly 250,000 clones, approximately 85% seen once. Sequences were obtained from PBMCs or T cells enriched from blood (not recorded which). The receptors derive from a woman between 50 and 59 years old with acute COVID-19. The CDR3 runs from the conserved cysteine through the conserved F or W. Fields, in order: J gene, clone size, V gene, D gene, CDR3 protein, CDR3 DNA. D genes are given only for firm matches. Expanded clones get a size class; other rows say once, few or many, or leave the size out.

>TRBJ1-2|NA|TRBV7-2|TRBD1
CASSLDRGQGYGYTF
TGTGCCAGCAGCTTGGACAGGGGGCAAGGCTATGGCTACACCTTC
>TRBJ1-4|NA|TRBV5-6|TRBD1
CASSPGQLRTNEKLFF
TGTGCCAGCAGCCCGGGACAGCTAAGAACTAATGAAAAACTGTTTTTT
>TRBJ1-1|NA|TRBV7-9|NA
CASSLETGLGAFF
TGTGCCAGCAGCTTAGAAACAGGGCTGGGTGCTTTCTTT
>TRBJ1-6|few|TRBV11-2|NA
CASSLVASGILRVNSPLHF
TGTGCCAGCAGCTTAGTTGCCAGCGGCATCCTTCGGGTAAATTCACCCCTCCACTTT
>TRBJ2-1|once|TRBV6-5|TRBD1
CASSPRGMNNEQFF
TGTGCCAGCAGTCCCAGGGGGATGAACAATGAGCAGTTCTTC
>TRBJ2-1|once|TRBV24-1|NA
CATSDAYRDEQFF
TGTGCCACCAGTGATGCTTACAGGGATGAGCAGTTCTTC
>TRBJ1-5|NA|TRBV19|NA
CATKTSLNQPQHF
TGTGCCACTAAGACATCTTTGAATCAGCCCCAGCATTTT
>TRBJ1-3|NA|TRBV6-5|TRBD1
CASGRVGQGTDTIYF
TGTGCCAGCGGTCGGGTTGGACAGGGGACAGACACCATATATTTT
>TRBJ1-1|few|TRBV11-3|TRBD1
CASSQGQPGTEAFF
TGTGCCAGCAGCCAGGGACAGCCAGGGACTGAAGCTTTCTTT
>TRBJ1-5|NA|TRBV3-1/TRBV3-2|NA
CASSQEVRGQPQHF
TGTGCCAGCAGCCAAGAAGTAAGGGGGCAGCCCCAGCATTTT
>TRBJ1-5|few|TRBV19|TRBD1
CASSVRQGWGANQPQHF
TGTGCCAGTAGTGTTAGACAGGGGTGGGGGGCTAATCAGCCCCAGCATTTT
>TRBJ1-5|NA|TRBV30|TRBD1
CAWTSDRGGQPQHF
TGTGCCTGGACCTCGGACAGGGGTGGTCAGCCCCAGCATTTT
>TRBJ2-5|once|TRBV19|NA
CASTEYGGAKETQYF
TGTGCCAGTACCGAATATGGGGGGGCTAAGGAGACCCAGTACTTC